These 6 T cell receptor beta chains share one sample of origin, sequenced in a study of T cells in Graves' hyperthyroidism and ophthalmopathy. Amplified regions were TCR beta CDR3 sequences from RNA transcripts. First-round RT-PCR with HTBI primers amplified the TCR CDR3 region. TCRdb called the multiplex PCR reads again in MiXCR, with one record for every CDR3 protein. In the table there are hundreds of thousands of distinct CDR3 sequences, less than 15% of which are singletons. The sequencing sample was made of blood. The source of these receptors is a woman aged 18-35 years with Graves' hyperthyroidism.

This clonotype occurred many times. This chain connects TRBV5-1 to TRBJ1-1; the D is unclear. With 1 base removed from V and 4 bases from J, the gap between germline ends came to 8 bases. The CDR3 spans 13 residues. From germline, CDR1 is SGHRS and CDR2 YFSETQ. The DNA for the CDR3 is TGCGCCAGCAGCTTGTGGGCCTCCACTGAAGCTTTCTTT. Protein product: CASSLWASTEAFF. The complete variable domain, with remaining parts taken from reference TRBV5-1 and TRBJ1-1, reads KAGVTQTPRYLIKTRGQQVTLSCSPISGHRSVSWYQQTPGQGLQFLFEYFSETQRNKGNFPGRFSGRQFSNSRSEMNVSTLELGDSALYLCASSLWASTEAFFGQGTRLTVV.

This clonotype has at least ten counts. The chain employs TRBV7-2 and TRBJ2-5, with 12 positions matching TRBD2. The ends lost 2 bases at V and 4 bases at J; junction bases unmatched: 2. The CDR3 contains 15 residues. The V gene's germline CDR1 is SGHTA and CDR2 FQGNSA. DNA of the CDR3: TGTGCCAGCAGCTTACGACTAGCGGGAGCAGAGACCCAGTACTTC. Amino acids: CASSLRLAGAETQYF.

This clonotype was recorded at least ten times. V gene TRBV3-1 combines with J gene TRBJ2-7; the D is unclear. With 1 base removed from V and 5 bases from J, the gap between germline ends came to 9 bases. Germline V CDR1 and CDR2: LGHDT, YNNKEL (reference sequence). The CDR3 is 13 residues long. CDR3 sequence (DNA): TGTGCCAGCAGCCAAGTGAACTCACACGAGCAGTACTTC. This sequence encodes CASSQVNSHEQYF.

This clonotype was detected many times. The rearrangement links TRBV28 to TRBJ1-5; 8 bases are a match to TRBD1. With 11 bases clipped from V and 6 bases from J, the junction kept 24 bases outside the gene matches. This CDR3 is 18 amino acids long. Germline values: CDR1 MDHEN, CDR2 SYDVKM. CDR3 protein: CAGREAGGRGTAVQPQHF. DNA for the CDR3: TGTGCCGGAAGAGAGGCAGGGGGCAGAGGAACGGCGGTTCAGCCCCAGCATTTT.

Concerning this clonotype itself: A read error may be the cause here, since a much bigger clone is one base away. The gene calls are TRBV9 and TRBJ1-1, with TRBD1 as a possible D gene (5 bases). The CDR3 is 15 residues long. V lost 0 bases and J lost 6, with 15 bases in between. In germline, CDR1 is SGDLS, CDR2 YYNGEE. CDR3 bases: TGTGCCAGCAGCGTAGTGACTGGGGCAAGGGCTGAAGCTTTCTTT. Amino acid sequence: CASSVVTGARAEAFF.

In this sample, this clonotype turned up many times. This rearrangement joins TRBV10-3 to TRBJ1-1; no clear D gene. Germline lookup yields CDR1 ENHRY and CDR2 SYGVKD. Trimming took off 6 bases at V and 1 base at J, with 9 bases between the two ends. CDR3 length: 13 residues. CDR3 residues: CAIRDGQNTEAFF. CDR3 sequence (DNA): TGTGCCATCAGGGACGGCCAGAACACTGAAGCTTTCTTT.